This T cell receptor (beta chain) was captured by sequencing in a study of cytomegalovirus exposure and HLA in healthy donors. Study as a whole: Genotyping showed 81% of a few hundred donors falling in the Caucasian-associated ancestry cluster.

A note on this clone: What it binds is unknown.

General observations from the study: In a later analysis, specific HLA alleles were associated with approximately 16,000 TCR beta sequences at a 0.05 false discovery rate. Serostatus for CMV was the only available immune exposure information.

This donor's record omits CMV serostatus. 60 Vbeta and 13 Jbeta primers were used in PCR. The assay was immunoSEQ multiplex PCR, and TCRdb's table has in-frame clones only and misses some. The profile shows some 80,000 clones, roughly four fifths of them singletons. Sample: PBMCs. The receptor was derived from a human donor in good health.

Here the CDR3 reads CASSLRGGLAGRTYNEQFF. CDR3 nucleotide sequence: TGTGCCAGCAGCTTAAGGGGGGGACTAGCGGGGAGGACCTACAATGAGCAGTTCTTC. This rearrangement joins TRBV7-2 to TRBJ2-1, with TRBD2 matching 13 bases. Germline loops: CDR1 SGHTA, CDR2 FQGNSA. Trimming removed 2 bases from V and 2 bases from J; junction bases left unmatched: 9. CDR3 length: 19 amino acids.